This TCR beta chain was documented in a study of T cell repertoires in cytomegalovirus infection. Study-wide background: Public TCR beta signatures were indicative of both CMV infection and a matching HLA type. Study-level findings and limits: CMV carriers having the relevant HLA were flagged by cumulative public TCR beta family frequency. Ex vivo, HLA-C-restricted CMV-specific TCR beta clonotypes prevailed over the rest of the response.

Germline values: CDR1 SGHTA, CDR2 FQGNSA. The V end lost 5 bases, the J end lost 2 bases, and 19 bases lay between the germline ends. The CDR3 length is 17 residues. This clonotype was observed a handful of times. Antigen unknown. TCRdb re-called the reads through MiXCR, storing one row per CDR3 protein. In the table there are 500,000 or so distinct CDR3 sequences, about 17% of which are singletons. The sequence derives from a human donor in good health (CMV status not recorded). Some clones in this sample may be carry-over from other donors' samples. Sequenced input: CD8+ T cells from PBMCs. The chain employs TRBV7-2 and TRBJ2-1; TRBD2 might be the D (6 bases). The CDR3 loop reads CASSPFPGTAPYNEQFF. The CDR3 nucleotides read TGTGCCAGCAGCCCCTTTCCCGGGACTGCCCCCTACAATGAGCAGTTCTTC.